The 27 T cell receptor beta chains presented below share a single source sample, sequenced in a study of siplizumab effects on memory and regulatory T cells. The protocol was immunoSEQ multiplex PCR, while the TCRdb copy is restricted to in-frame clones and leaves out a portion. The table includes thousands of clones, roughly 65% detected once. Material for sequencing was effector memory CD8+ T cells sorted from blood. The subset was: unstimulated CD8+ effector memory T cells. Receptor source: a human donor in good health.

The chain carries TRBV15 and TRBJ2-7; 14 bases line up with TRBD2. V gave up 5 bases and J gave up 5 bases; unmatched junction bases: 5. The CDR3 loop spans 15 amino acids. Germline CDR1 LNHNV, CDR2 YYDKDF (reference sequence). This CDR3 reads CATSAGTSGSNEQYF. Here the CDR3 DNA reads TGTGCCACCAGCGCAGGGACTAGCGGGAGCAACGAGCAGTACTTC.

About this clone itself: With a far larger clone one base away, a read error is the likely cause. Other DNA sequences in the sample encode the same CDR3. The chain joins TRBV5-4 to TRBJ1-1; D gene uncertain. CDR3 length equals 12 residues. Trimming removed 6 bases from V and 0 bases from J, with 6 bases in between. Germline V gives CDR1 SGHNT, CDR2 YYREEE (reference sequence). DNA of the CDR3: TGTGCCAGCAAGGGAGTGAACACTGAAGCTTTCTTT. Its translation: CASKGVNTEAFF.

The chain combines TRBV27 with TRBJ2-7; the match to TRBD2 covers 10 bases. The CDR3 runs 15 residues. V dropped 5 bases and J dropped 7; count of bases not matched to a gene: 11. Germline V gene lookup returns CDR1 MNHEY and CDR2 SMNVEV (reference sequence). The CDR3 DNA follows: TGTGCCAGCAGTCGCGAGCGGGAGGGCCCGTGGGAGCAGTACTTC. Protein sequence: CASSREREGPWEQYF.

J is TRBJ2-7 and V is TRBV4-1, with TRBD2 as a possible D gene (5 bases). CDR1 MGHRA and CDR2 YSYEKL come from the germline V gene. The germline V and J ends were trimmed by 1 base and 4 bases, with 11 bases remaining between them. There are 14 residues in the CDR3. The CDR3 reads CASSQVLGDYEQYF. The CDR3 DNA is TGCGCCAGCAGCCAAGTACTAGGAGATTACGAGCAGTACTTC.

This chain connects TRBV2 to TRBJ2-7; 10 nucleotides align to TRBD2. V was pared by 1 base and J by 0 bases, with 0 bases of the junction left unmatched. The CDR3 loop spans 15 amino acids. The germline V gene has CDR1 SNHLY and CDR2 FYNNEI. CDR3 in DNA: TGTGCCAGCAGTGAAGGGACTAGCGGCTCCTACGAGCAGTACTTC. This gives the protein CASSEGTSGSYEQYF.

V and J are TRBV19 and TRBJ2-7, with TRBD1 as a possible D gene (5 bases). The CDR3 spans 15 residues. The V end was cut by 4 bases, the J end by 0 bases, with 13 bases between. CDR1 and CDR2 (germline): LNHDA, SQIVND (reference sequence). Here the CDR3 reads CASSKIDSHSYEQYF. As DNA, the CDR3 is TGTGCCAGTAGTAAGATAGACAGCCACTCCTACGAGCAGTACTTC.

The chain uses TRBV7-6 and TRBJ2-5; D assignment may be TRBD1 or TRBD2 (5 bases each). The J call may not be correct, given that the DNA end is closer to TRBJ2-7. Germline V gene lookup returns CDR1 SGHVS and CDR2 FNYEAQ. This CDR3 is built from 15 residues. This chain's CDR3 is CASSLGRGSSYEQYF. CDR3 nucleotides: TGTGCCAGCAGCTTAGGTCGGGGCAGCTCCTACGAGCAGTACTTC.

This clone came up once. The chain employs TRBV11-2 and TRBJ2-5; D is tentatively TRBD1 or TRBD2 (5 bases each). The germline V and J ends were trimmed by 3 bases and 13 bases, with 21 bases remaining between them. Germline V gene lookup returns CDR1 SGHAT and CDR2 FQNNGV. This CDR3 has 14 amino acids. As DNA, the CDR3 is TGTGCCAGCAGCTTCCCCCAGCTTGGGGGAAACTCGTACTTC. Amino acids: CASSFPQLGGNSYF. The full variable domain, rest sourced from reference TRBV11-2 and TRBJ2-5, is EAGVAQSPRYKIIEKRQSVAFWCNPISGHATLYWYQQILGQGPKLLIQFQNNGVVDDSQLPKDRFSAERLKGVDSTLKIQPAKLEDSAVYLCASSFPQLGGNSYFGPGTRLLVL.

V and J are TRBV19 and TRBJ1-5; D gene unclear. This CDR3 comprises 13 residues. The V and J ends lost 4 bases and 3 bases respectively, with 7 bases between them. Germline lookup yields CDR1 LNHDA and CDR2 SQIVND (reference sequence). The CDR3 region has the DNA TGTGCCAGTAGTACCTGGGACAATCAGCCCCAGCATTTT. Protein sequence: CASSTWDNQPQHF.

This clone was observed a few times. This sequence joins TRBV19 and TRBJ2-1; 12 positions match TRBD2. The CDR3 sequence is 15 residues long. Germline-derived CDR1 and CDR2 are LNHDA and SQIVND (reference sequence). The J segment lost 6 bases and the V segment lost 5 bases, leaving 5 bases of the junction unmatched. CDR3 protein: CASSLSSGRGNEQFF. For the CDR3, the DNA is TGTGCCAGTAGTCTTTCTAGCGGGAGGGGCAATGAGCAGTTCTTC.

By proportion, this clone is large. The gene calls are TRBV18 and TRBJ2-7; TRBD1 agrees at 8 bases. CDR1 is KGHSH and CDR2 is LQKENI in the germline V gene. The CDR3 spans 16 residues. V lost 3 bases, J lost 3 bases, and 10 bases stayed unmatched. The chain's CDR3 is CASSPFPGQEIYEQYF. The CDR3 nucleotides read TGTGCCAGCTCACCGTTTCCGGGACAGGAGATCTACGAGCAGTACTTC.

The chain joins TRBV4-1 to TRBJ1-5, with D uncertain. The CDR3 contains 17 residues. V shed 2 bases and J shed 0 bases, with 14 bases lying between them. In germline, CDR1 is MGHRA, CDR2 YSYEKL. CDR3 DNA: TGCGCCAGCAGCCAATTGATTTTGCAAGATAGCAATCAGCCCCAGCATTTT. Translating gives CASSQLILQDSNQPQHF.

V usage is TRBV7-9 and J usage is TRBJ1-3; D gene uncertain. Germline lookup yields CDR1 SEHNR and CDR2 FQNEAQ (reference sequence). The CDR3 loop spans 12 amino acids. V was cut by 2 bases and J by 4 bases, with 3 bases left in between. CDR3 sequence reads: CASSLTGNTIYF. The CDR3 region has the DNA TGTGCCAGCAGCTTAACCGGAAACACCATATATTTT.

A remark on this clone: At one boundary the junction diverges from the germline segment, which might be a read error. The V and J genes are TRBV20-1 and TRBJ2-1; tentatively, D is TRBD2 (5 bases). CDR3 length: 11 residues. Germline V gene data show CDR1 as DFQATT and CDR2 as SNEGSKA (reference sequence). CDR3 loop: CSARGDNEQFF. CDR3 in DNA: TGCAGTGCTCGGGGAGACAACGAGCAGTTCTTC.

The rearrangement links TRBV28 to TRBJ1-1; a weak D match, TRBD1 (5 bases). The CDR3 runs to 16 residues. Trimming cost V 5 bases and J 0 bases, with 16 bases left between them. The germline V gene has CDR1 MDHEN and CDR2 SYDVKM. The CDR3 here is CASSRPGTFMNTEAFF. Written as DNA, the CDR3 is TGTGCCAGCAGTCGTCCCGGGACGTTTATGAACACTGAAGCTTTCTTT.

The CDR3 spells CASSQDRANAYNEQFF. The CDR3 DNA reads as TGCGCCAGCAGCCAAGATAGGGCTAACGCCTACAATGAGCAGTTCTTC. This chain connects TRBV4-3 to TRBJ2-1; D remains unclear. Germline V gene sequence: CDR1 LGHNA, CDR2 YSLEER. V was trimmed by 0 bases and J by 2 bases, leaving 11 bases between them. This CDR3 spans 16 amino acids.

The chain joins TRBV9 to TRBJ1-5; D is unclear. V shed 3 bases and J shed 3 bases, with 13 bases lying between them. This CDR3 contains 15 residues. The germline V gene encodes CDR1 SGDLS and CDR2 YYNGEE. The CDR3 loop reads CASSAQDLNNQPQHF. Written as DNA, the CDR3 is TGTGCCAGCAGCGCCCAAGACTTGAACAATCAGCCCCAGCATTTT.

In this sample, this clone turned up a few times. This CDR3 is CASSLSGSVEQYF. CDR3 DNA sequence: TGTGCCAGCAGCTTATCTGGATCGGTCGAGCAGTACTTC. The chain has TRBV7-6 and TRBJ2-7; unclear D gene. V shed 2 bases and J shed 6 bases, with 11 bases lying between them. Per the germline V gene, CDR1 is SGHVS and CDR2 is FNYEAQ. The CDR3 runs 13 residues.

This rearrangement joins TRBV4-1 to TRBJ1-1; tentative D call: TRBD1 (5 bases). Germline V lookup: CDR1 MGHRA, CDR2 YSYEKL. The CDR3 is made up of 14 amino acids. V gave up 6 bases and J gave up 0 bases, with 11 bases separating them. The CDR3: CASSAGDMNTEAFF. The DNA of the CDR3 is TGCGCCAGCAGTGCGGGGGATATGAACACTGAAGCTTTCTTT.

Here the CDR3 reads CASSMAGGGYGYTF. As DNA, the CDR3 is TGTGCCAGTAGTATGGCAGGGGGGGGTTATGGCTACACCTTC. The chain uses TRBV19 and TRBJ1-2; 7 bases line up with TRBD1. The V gene's germline CDR1 is LNHDA and CDR2 SQIVND (reference sequence). The CDR3 is 14 amino acids. After removal of 3 bases from V and 5 bases from J, the junction contained 6 bases not matched to a gene.

The CDR3, as DNA: TGTGCCAGCAGCCAAGATGGCGCAGGGAGTCGAGAGACCCAGTACTTC. Translating it yields CASSQDGAGSRETQYF. The chain couples TRBV4-2 to TRBJ2-5; D could derive from TRBD1 or TRBD2 (5 bases each). The V end was cut by 0 bases, the J end by 4 bases, with 15 bases between. The CDR3 runs 16 residues. Germline CDR1 LGHNA, CDR2 YNFKEQ.

J is TRBJ2-3 and V is TRBV2; D call uncertain. V was cut by 7 bases and J by 5 bases, with 10 bases left in between. CDR1 and CDR2 (germline): SNHLY, FYNNEI. This CDR3 region has 12 residues. The CDR3 region has the DNA TGTGCCAGCAAAATAGAAGTAGATACGCAGTATTTT. Amino acids: CASKIEVDTQYF.

The chain links TRBV9 to TRBJ1-1; D possibly corresponds to TRBD1 (6 bases). Trimming stripped 2 bases from V and 8 bases from J, with 10 bases between. CDR1 and CDR2 from the germline V gene are SGDLS and YYNGEE. The CDR3 totals 12 residues. The CDR3 coding sequence is TGTGCCAGCAGCGTCACGCAGGGGGAAGCTTTCTTT. Translation gives CASSVTQGEAFF.

The chain couples TRBV7-9 to TRBJ1-1, with TRBD1 as a possible D gene (5 bases). V was trimmed by 3 bases and J by 4 bases, leaving 9 bases between them. This CDR3 is built from 13 residues. In germline, CDR1 is SEHNR, CDR2 FQNEAQ (reference sequence). The CDR3 nucleotides read TGTGCCAGCAGCTTTGAGGGGTCCACTGAAGCTTTCTTT. As protein: CASSFEGSTEAFF.

This chain uses TRBV27 with TRBJ2-3; 7 positions match TRBD1. J gave up 3 bases and V 0 bases, and 6 bases lay outside the gene matches. Germline values: CDR1 MNHEY, CDR2 SMNVEV (reference sequence). The CDR3 length is 16 residues. The CDR3 sequence: CASSLSNRGRTDTQYF. CDR3 nucleotide sequence: TGTGCCAGCAGTTTATCGAACAGGGGAAGAACAGATACGCAGTATTTT.

The chain combines TRBV7-9 with TRBJ2-5; D is unclear. V dropped 2 bases and J dropped 2 bases, with 9 bases sitting between them. Germline V gives CDR1 SEHNR, CDR2 FQNEAQ (reference sequence). This CDR3 has 14 amino acids. CDR3: CASSLRGIQETQYF. The CDR3, as DNA: TGTGCCAGCAGCTTACGCGGAATTCAAGAGACCCAGTACTTC.

The V gene is TRBV6-5, the J gene TRBJ2-7; perhaps TRBD2 as D (5 bases). This CDR3 is 15 amino acids long. Trimming stripped 5 bases from V and 2 bases from J, with 16 bases between. Looked up from germline, CDR1 is MNHEY and CDR2 is SVGAGI. In nucleotides, the CDR3 is TGTGCCAGCAGTGGCCCGACTGGGCGGGCCTACGAGCAGTACTTC. It specifies CASSGPTGRAYEQYF.